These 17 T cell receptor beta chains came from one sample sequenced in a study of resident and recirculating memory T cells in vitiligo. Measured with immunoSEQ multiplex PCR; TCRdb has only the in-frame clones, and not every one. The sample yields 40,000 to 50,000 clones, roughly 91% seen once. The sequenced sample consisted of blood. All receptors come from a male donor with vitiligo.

The CDR3 coding sequence is TGCAGCGTTAAGAGGACAGTGATTTCCTACGAGCAGTACTTC. Its protein product is CSVKRTVISYEQYF. V gene TRBV29-1 combines with J gene TRBJ2-7; D might be TRBD1 (6 bases). V lost 5 bases, J lost 1 base, and 15 bases lay in between. Germline CDR1 SQVTM, CDR2 ANQGSEA. CDR3 length: 14 residues.

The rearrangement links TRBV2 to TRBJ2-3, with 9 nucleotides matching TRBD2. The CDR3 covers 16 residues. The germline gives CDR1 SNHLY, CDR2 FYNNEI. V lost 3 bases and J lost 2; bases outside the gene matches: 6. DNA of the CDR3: TGTGCCAGCAGTGATGGGGAGCGGGGGGCCACAGATACGCAGTATTTT. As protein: CASSDGERGATDTQYF.

In DNA, the CDR3 is TGTGCCAGCAGTCAAACAACCTTCAGCTCCTACGAGCAGTACTTC. Amino acids: CASSQTTFSSYEQYF. The genes are TRBV7-2 and TRBJ2-7; D ambiguous. V lost 6 bases and J 0 bases, leaving 15 bases between the germline ends. Germline V gene sequence: CDR1 SGHTA, CDR2 FQGNSA. The CDR3 covers 15 residues.

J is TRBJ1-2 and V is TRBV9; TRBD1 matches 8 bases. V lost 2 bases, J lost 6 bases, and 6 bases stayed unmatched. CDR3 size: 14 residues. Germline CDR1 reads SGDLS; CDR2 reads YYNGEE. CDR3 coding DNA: TGTGCCAGCAGCGTCGAGACAGGGGCCAATGGCTACACCTTC. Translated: CASSVETGANGYTF.

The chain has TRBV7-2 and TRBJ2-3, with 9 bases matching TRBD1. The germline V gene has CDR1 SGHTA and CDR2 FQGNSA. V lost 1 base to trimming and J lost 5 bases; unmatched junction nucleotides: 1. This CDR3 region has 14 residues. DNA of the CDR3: TGTGCCAGCAGCTTAGGACAGGGGGAAGATACGCAGTATTTT. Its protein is CASSLGQGEDTQYF.

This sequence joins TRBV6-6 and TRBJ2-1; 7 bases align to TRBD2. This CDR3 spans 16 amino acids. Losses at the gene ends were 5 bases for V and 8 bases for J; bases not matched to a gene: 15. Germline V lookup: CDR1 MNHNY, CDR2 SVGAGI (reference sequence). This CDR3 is CASSPLWGGHRDEQFF. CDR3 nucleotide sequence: TGTGCCAGCAGTCCCCTGTGGGGGGGTCATCGGGATGAGCAGTTCTTC.

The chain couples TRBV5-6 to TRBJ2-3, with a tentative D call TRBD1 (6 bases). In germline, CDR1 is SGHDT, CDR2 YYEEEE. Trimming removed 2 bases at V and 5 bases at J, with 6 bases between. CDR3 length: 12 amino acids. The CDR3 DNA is TGTGCCAGCAGCTTAGGGGGAGATACGCAGTATTTT. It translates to CASSLGGDTQYF.

CDR3 sequence reads: CATSRGSSGNTIYF. Here the CDR3 DNA reads TGTGCCACCAGCAGAGGTAGTTCCGGAAACACCATATATTTT. The gene calls are TRBV15 and TRBJ1-3; no clear D gene. CDR1 is LNHNV and CDR2 is YYDKDF in the germline V gene (reference sequence). V lost 1 base to trimming and J lost 4 bases, with 8 bases between them. CDR3 size: 14 residues.

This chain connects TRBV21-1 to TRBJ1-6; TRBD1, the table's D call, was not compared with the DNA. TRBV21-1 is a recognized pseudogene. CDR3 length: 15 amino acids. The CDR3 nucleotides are TGTGCCAGCAGCAAAGGTCGCAGGTGGAATTCACCCCTCCACTTT. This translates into CASSKGRRWNSPLHF.

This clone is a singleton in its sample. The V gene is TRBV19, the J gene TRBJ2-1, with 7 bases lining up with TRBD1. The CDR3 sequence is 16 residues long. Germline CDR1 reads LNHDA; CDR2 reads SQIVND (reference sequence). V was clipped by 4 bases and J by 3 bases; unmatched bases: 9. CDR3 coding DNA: TGTGCCAGTAGTAGAAGACAGGGCCATATCTACAATGAGCAGTTCTTC. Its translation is CASSRRQGHIYNEQFF.

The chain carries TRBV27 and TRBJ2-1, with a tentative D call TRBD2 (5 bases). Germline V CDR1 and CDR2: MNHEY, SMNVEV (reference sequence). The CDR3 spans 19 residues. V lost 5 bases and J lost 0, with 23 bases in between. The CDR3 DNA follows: TGTGCCAGCAGTGCCTCCCCGGGGTCGGGGATCCTCTCCTACAATGAGCAGTTCTTC. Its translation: CASSASPGSGILSYNEQFF.

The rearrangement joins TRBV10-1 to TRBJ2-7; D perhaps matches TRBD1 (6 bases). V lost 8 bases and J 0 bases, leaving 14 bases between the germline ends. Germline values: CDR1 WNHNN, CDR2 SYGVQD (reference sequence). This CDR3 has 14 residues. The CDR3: CASSPRDNSYEQYF. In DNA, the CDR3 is TGCGCCAGCTCCCCCCGGGACAACTCCTACGAGCAGTACTTC.

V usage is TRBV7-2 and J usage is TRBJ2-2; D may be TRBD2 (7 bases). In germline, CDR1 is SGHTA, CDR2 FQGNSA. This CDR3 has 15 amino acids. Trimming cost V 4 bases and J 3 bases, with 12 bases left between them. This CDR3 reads CASSSAGAYTGELFF. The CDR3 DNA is TGTGCCAGCAGCTCTGCGGGGGCTTACACCGGGGAGCTGTTTTTT.

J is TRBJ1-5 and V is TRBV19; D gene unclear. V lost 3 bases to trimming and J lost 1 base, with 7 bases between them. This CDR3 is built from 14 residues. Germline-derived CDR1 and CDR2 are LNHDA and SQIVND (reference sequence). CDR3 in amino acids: CASSMGRSNQPQHF. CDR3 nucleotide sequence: TGTGCCAGTAGTATGGGCCGCAGCAATCAGCCCCAGCATTTT.

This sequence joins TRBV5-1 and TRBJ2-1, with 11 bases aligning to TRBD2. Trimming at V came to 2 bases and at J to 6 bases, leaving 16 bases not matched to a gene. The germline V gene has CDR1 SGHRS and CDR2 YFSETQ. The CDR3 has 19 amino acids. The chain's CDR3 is CASSLIGSGGAGIRNEQFF. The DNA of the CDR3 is TGCGCCAGCAGCTTAATCGGTAGCGGGGGGGCCGGGATACGCAATGAGCAGTTCTTC.

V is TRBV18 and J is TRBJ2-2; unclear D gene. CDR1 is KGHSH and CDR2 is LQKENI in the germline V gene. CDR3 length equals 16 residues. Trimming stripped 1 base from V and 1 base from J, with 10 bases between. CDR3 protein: CASSPLDFQNTGELFF. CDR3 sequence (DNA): TGTGCCAGCTCACCACTAGACTTCCAGAACACCGGGGAGCTGTTTTTT.

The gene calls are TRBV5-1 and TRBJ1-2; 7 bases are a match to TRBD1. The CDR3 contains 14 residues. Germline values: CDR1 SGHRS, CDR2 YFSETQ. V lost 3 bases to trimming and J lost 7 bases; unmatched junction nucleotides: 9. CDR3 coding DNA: TGCGCCAGCAGCTATGACAGGGTTTATGGTGGCTACACCTTC. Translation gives CASSYDRVYGGYTF.